These 10 T cell receptor beta chains came from one sample sequenced in a study of blood T cell repertoires in COVID-19. The assay was immunoSEQ multiplex PCR, and TCRdb's table has in-frame clones only and misses some. Of approximately 210,000 clones listed, about 86% are singletons. Sequenced input: peripheral blood. These receptors were taken from a man aged 50-59 years with active or convalescent COVID-19.

The rearrangement links TRBV6-6 to TRBJ1-2; possible D gene TRBD1, 5 bases. Germline V gene sequence: CDR1 MNHNY, CDR2 SVGAGI (reference sequence). V was pared by 5 bases and J by 4 bases, with 17 bases between. The CDR3 runs to 15 residues. CDR3 nucleotide sequence: TGTGCCAGCAGTCTTCCGACCCCGGGGGGCTATGGCTACACCTTC. Translation: CASSLPTPGGYGYTF.

V and J are TRBV7-2 and TRBJ1-4; 9 bases match TRBD1. This CDR3 is built from 14 residues. V lost 6 bases to trimming and J lost 5 bases; unmatched junction nucleotides: 4. Per the germline V gene, CDR1 is SGHTA and CDR2 is FQGNSA. CDR3 protein: CASRFGTGNEKLFF. The CDR3, as DNA: TGTGCCAGCAGGTTTGGGACAGGGAATGAAAAACTGTTTTTT.

The rearrangement links TRBV13 to TRBJ2-1, with a weak D call TRBD1 (6 bases). This CDR3 is built from 17 residues. The V end was cut by 6 bases, the J end by 0 bases, with 18 bases between. Germline CDR1 PRHDT, CDR2 FYEKMQ (reference sequence). CDR3 nucleotides: TGTGCCAGCAGTTCTCACAGGGCCCACAGCTCCTACAATGAGCAGTTCTTC. Translation gives CASSSHRAHSSYNEQFF.

This chain uses TRBV10-3 with TRBJ1-4; tentative D call: TRBD1 (5 bases). V lost 3 bases and J lost 7, with 15 bases in between. CDR1 is ENHRY, CDR2 SYGVKD, per germline. The CDR3 sequence is 15 residues long. This CDR3 reads CAISDLLQGAEKLFF. DNA for the CDR3: TGTGCCATCAGTGATTTGTTGCAGGGCGCTGAAAAACTGTTTTTT.

V is TRBV10-3 and J is TRBJ2-7, with 11 bases identical to TRBD2. This CDR3 has 18 residues. The V gene's germline CDR1 is ENHRY and CDR2 SYGVKD. Trimming removed 3 bases from V and 2 bases from J; junction bases left unmatched: 12. The CDR3 region has the DNA TGTGCCATCAGTGACCCGACCGGGACTAGCGGACCCACCTACGAGCAGTACTTC. It yields the protein CAISDPTGTSGPTYEQYF.

V is TRBV2 and J is TRBJ1-2, with 10 bases that match TRBD1. The germline V gene encodes CDR1 SNHLY and CDR2 FYNNEI. V lost 4 bases, J lost 5 bases, and 4 bases stayed unmatched. The CDR3 runs to 14 residues. CDR3 loop: CASSADRGRYGYTF. The CDR3 nucleotides are TGTGCCAGCAGTGCCGACAGGGGGCGATATGGCTACACCTTC.

This chain joins TRBV7-9 and TRBJ2-2; D is unclear. The CDR3 is 15 residues long. Trimming pared 5 bases from V and 1 base from J, leaving 11 bases between. The germline V gene encodes CDR1 SEHNR and CDR2 FQNEAQ (reference sequence). The CDR3: CASSPLVRNTGELFF. In DNA form, the CDR3 reads TGTGCCAGCAGCCCGCTGGTGAGGAACACCGGGGAGCTGTTTTTT.

CDR3 sequence (DNA): TGTGCCAGCAGCTTAGCCTACAGGGCCTCTGGGGCCAACGTCCTGACTTTC. This sequence encodes CASSLAYRASGANVLTF. The chain links TRBV7-6 to TRBJ2-6; TRBD1 is a possible D gene (6 bases). CDR1 and CDR2 (germline): SGHVS, FNYEAQ. The CDR3 loop spans 17 amino acids. V shed 0 bases and J shed 0 bases, with 9 bases lying between them.

This chain uses TRBV7-2 with TRBJ1-5, with TRBD1 matching 11 bases. Looked up from germline, CDR1 is SGHTA and CDR2 is FQGNSA. V was pared by 5 bases and J by 6 bases, with 6 bases of the junction left unmatched. CDR3 length: 15 amino acids. The CDR3, as DNA: TGTGCCAGCAGCAGTGGACAGGGGGCCAGTCAGCCCCAGCATTTT. Translating gives CASSSGQGASQPQHF.

This CDR3 reads CASSLTDTGAQPQHF. The CDR3 region has the DNA TGTGCCAGCAGTTTAACCGATACAGGGGCTCAGCCCCAGCATTTT. The rearrangement links TRBV28 to TRBJ1-5; 7 bases are shared with TRBD1. J was trimmed by 6 bases and V by 2 bases; bases with no gene match: 7. Germline-derived CDR1 and CDR2 are MDHEN and SYDVKM. The CDR3 is made up of 15 amino acids.